This TCR beta chain was captured in a study of vaccination and CD4 T cells after COVID-19. Study background: Overlapping peptides of the spike proteins of SARS-CoV-2, HCoV-NL63, HCoV-OC43 and HCoV-229E were used for cell stimulation.

Researchers used the Oncomine TCR Beta short-read assay to sequence DNA from cultured CD4+ T cells. TCRdb reprocessed the PCR reads via MiXCR and lists one record per CDR3 protein. The sample holds thousands of distinct CDR3 sequences; around 50% are singletons and the top ten take 22%. V was clipped by 3 bases and J by 8 bases; unmatched bases: 8. The length of the CDR3 is 15 residues. Treatment denoted: roughly ten-day PBMC culture with coronavirus spike peptide pools or control peptides (ViraFEST assay). This clonotype was detected only a few times. Antigen unknown. The source is a human donor who had recovered from COVID-19. Sequencing input: CD4+ T cells from blood, cultured in vitro. The V gene is TRBV12-3 or TRBV12-4, the J gene TRBJ2-1, with 9 bases that match TRBD2. The CDR3 DNA is TGTGCCAGCAGTTTGAGGACTAGCGTTGCCCATGAGCAGTTCTTC. It yields the protein CASSLRTSVAHEQFF.